The next 9 T cell receptor beta chains were all read from a single sample in a study of cytomegalovirus exposure and HLA in healthy donors. This PCR relied on a set of 60 Vbeta primers and 13 Jbeta primers. Libraries were prepared by immunoSEQ multiplex PCR; TCRdb keeps only in-frame clonotypes and omits some of them. The sample records approximately 170,000 clones, just over 70% being singletons. Sample: PBMCs. The receptors originated from a young man in good health and CMV-seropositive.

The chain carries TRBV2 and TRBJ2-5; TRBD2 agrees at 7 bases. This CDR3 has 15 amino acids. V lost 3 bases, J lost 4 bases, and 8 bases stayed unmatched. The germline V gene encodes CDR1 SNHLY and CDR2 FYNNEI. DNA for the CDR3: TGTGCCAGCAGTGAGGAGCGGGATGAGACAGAGACCCAGTACTTC. Translating it yields CASSEERDETETQYF.

This chain uses TRBV30 with TRBJ1-1; D not certain. CDR1 and CDR2 from the germline V gene are GTSNPN and SVGIG (reference sequence). Between the trimmed V and J ends, which lost 5 bases and 7 bases, there was a span of 11 bases. CDR3 size: 11 residues. CDR3 region: CAWAPRGEAFF. CDR3 coding DNA: TGTGCCTGGGCCCCCAGAGGTGAAGCTTTCTTT.

The rearrangement joins TRBV7-2 to TRBJ2-1, with TRBD2 matching over 9 bases. Germline V CDR1 and CDR2: SGHTA, FQGNSA. V lost 1 base and J lost 9; bases outside the gene matches: 4. The CDR3 spans 14 residues. The CDR3, as DNA: TGTGCCAGCAGCTTAGGACTAGCGGACGGTGAGCAGTTCTTC. It yields the protein CASSLGLADGEQFF. The complete variable domain, with remaining parts taken from reference TRBV7-2 and TRBJ2-1, reads GAGVSQSPSNKVTEKGKDVELRCDPISGHTALYWYRQSLGQGLEFLIYFQGNSAPDKSGLPSDRFSAERTGGSVSTLTIQRTQQEDSAVYLCASSLGLADGEQFFGPGTRLTVL.

The rearrangement joins TRBV10-3 to TRBJ1-2; no reliable D call. CDR3 size: 15 residues. The germline V and J ends were trimmed by 6 bases and 8 bases, with 22 bases remaining between them. Germline V gene sequence: CDR1 ENHRY, CDR2 SYGVKD. The CDR3 coding sequence is TGTGCCATCAGGGGAACGGGAGGGAGGAACTTAGGCTACACCTTC. Protein product: CAIRGTGGRNLGYTF.

This clone occurred once. This rearrangement joins TRBV29-1 to TRBJ1-2; no firm D call. Germline CDR1 SQVTM, CDR2 ANQGSEA. Trimming took 7 bases from V and 6 from J, leaving 18 bases between them. The CDR3 runs 13 residues. The CDR3 DNA is TGCAGCGAAACTAAATCCCCGGCGGATGGCTACACCTTC. Amino acid sequence: CSETKSPADGYTF.

This chain connects TRBV6-1 to TRBJ1-4; D uncertain. The V and J ends lost 4 bases and 0 bases respectively, with 9 bases between them. Germline-derived CDR1 and CDR2 are MNHNS and SASEGT. CDR3 length: 15 residues. DNA of the CDR3: TGTGCCAGCAGTGGGGAGAGGTCAACTAATGAAAAACTGTTTTTT. Translation gives CASSGERSTNEKLFF.

The gene calls are TRBV30 and TRBJ2-6, with D maybe TRBD1 (7 bases). Germline values: CDR1 GTSNPN, CDR2 SVGIG (reference sequence). V was trimmed by 8 bases and J by 4 bases, leaving 15 bases between them. The CDR3 spans 14 residues. CDR3 region: CAVRRGPGANVLTF. CDR3 nucleotide sequence: TGTGCCGTCAGGAGGGGGCCAGGGGCCAACGTCCTGACTTTC.

J is TRBJ1-6 and V is TRBV7-9; TRBD1 might be the D (5 bases). Germline V gene lookup returns CDR1 SEHNR and CDR2 FQNEAQ (reference sequence). The CDR3 runs to 16 residues. V was cut by 3 bases and J by 13 bases, with 22 bases left in between. In DNA form, the CDR3 reads TGTGCCAGCAGCTTCTTCCGGCAGGGAAGCCTAAAGCCCCTCCACTTT. This encodes CASSFFRQGSLKPLHF.

The chain joins TRBV7-6 to TRBJ2-3, with D unclear. Germline lookup yields CDR1 SGHVS and CDR2 FNYEAQ. The V gene lost 4 bases and the J gene lost 0 bases, with 8 bases spanning the gap. The CDR3 has 14 amino acids. Written as DNA, the CDR3 is TGTGCCAGCAGCTCATCCCATAGCACAGATACGCAGTATTTT. Its protein product is CASSSSHSTDTQYF.